The 6 T cell receptor beta chains below come from one sample, sequenced in a study of T cell responses to AZD1222 COVID-19 vaccine. Clones were sequenced by immunoSEQ multiplex PCR, and TCRdb holds only the in-frame ones, with some missing. The sample contains about 85,000 clones, 70% to 90% of which appear only once. The sequenced sample was peripheral blood, obtained on day 0 of AZD1222 vaccination. The receptors shown here come from an adult in good health.

The V call is TRBV12-3 or TRBV12-4, the J call TRBJ2-7; TRBD2 matches 8 bases. V lost 1 base to trimming and J lost 6 bases; unmatched junction nucleotides: 2. The CDR3 spans 13 residues. In nucleotides, the CDR3 is TGTGCCAGCAGTTTAGATAGCGGGATCGAGCAGTACTTC. This codes for CASSLDSGIEQYF.

The chain recombines TRBV27 with TRBJ1-1, with 8 nucleotides matching TRBD1. With 7 bases clipped from V and 1 base from J, the junction kept 5 bases outside the gene matches. Per germline, CDR1 MNHEY and CDR2 SMNVEV (reference sequence). This CDR3 is built from 14 residues. CDR3 region: CASTPGQANTEAFF. The CDR3 DNA reads TGTGCCAGCACCCCGGGACAGGCGAACACTGAAGCTTTCTTT.

J is TRBJ1-2 and V is TRBV19; 10 positions match TRBD1. CDR3 size: 15 residues. After removal of 6 bases from V and 7 bases from J, the junction contained 11 bases not matched to a gene. Germline-derived CDR1 and CDR2 are LNHDA and SQIVND (reference sequence). The CDR3 DNA is TGTGCCAGTAGCCCTCCGACAGGGGGCTGGAGTGGCTACACCTTC. It translates to CASSPPTGGWSGYTF. Complete variable domain (other parts from reference TRBV19 and TRBJ1-2): DGGITQSPKYLFRKEGQNVTLSCEQNLNHDAMYWYRQDPGQGLRLIYYSQIVNDFQKGDIAEGYSVSREKKESFPLTVTSAQKNPTAFYLCASSPPTGGWSGYTFGSGTRLTVV.

Here the CDR3 DNA reads TGTGCCAGCAGCAAAGATGAAGGCAGGATACGACCTCAGGTCATGAGCACAGATACGCAGTATTTT. This sequence encodes CASSKDEGRIRPQVMSTDTQYF. This chain connects TRBV21-1 to TRBJ2-3; no check of the table's D call, TRBD1, against the DNA was made. TRBV21-1 is a pseudogene segment. The CDR3 extends over 22 amino acids.

This clone has a single count. The chain employs TRBV6-1 and TRBJ2-2; perhaps TRBD2 as D (6 bases). The CDR3 length is 15 residues. V was shortened by 1 base and J by 4 bases, with 10 bases between the two germline ends. Per the germline V gene, CDR1 is MNHNS and CDR2 is SASEGT. CDR3 coding DNA: TGTGCCAGCAGTGAAGGGAGGGTTGTCACCGGGGAGCTGTTTTTT. The encoded protein is CASSEGRVVTGELFF.

CDR3 DNA: TGTGCCAGCAGCCCTCTCGTCGGGGGGACAGGGGTAGACGAGCAGTACTTC. Encoded protein: CASSPLVGGTGVDEQYF. The rearrangement links TRBV28 to TRBJ2-7, with 10 bases aligning to TRBD1. This CDR3 has 17 residues. Trimming took 6 bases from V and 5 from J; bases not matched to a gene: 16. Germline assignment: CDR1 MDHEN and CDR2 SYDVKM.